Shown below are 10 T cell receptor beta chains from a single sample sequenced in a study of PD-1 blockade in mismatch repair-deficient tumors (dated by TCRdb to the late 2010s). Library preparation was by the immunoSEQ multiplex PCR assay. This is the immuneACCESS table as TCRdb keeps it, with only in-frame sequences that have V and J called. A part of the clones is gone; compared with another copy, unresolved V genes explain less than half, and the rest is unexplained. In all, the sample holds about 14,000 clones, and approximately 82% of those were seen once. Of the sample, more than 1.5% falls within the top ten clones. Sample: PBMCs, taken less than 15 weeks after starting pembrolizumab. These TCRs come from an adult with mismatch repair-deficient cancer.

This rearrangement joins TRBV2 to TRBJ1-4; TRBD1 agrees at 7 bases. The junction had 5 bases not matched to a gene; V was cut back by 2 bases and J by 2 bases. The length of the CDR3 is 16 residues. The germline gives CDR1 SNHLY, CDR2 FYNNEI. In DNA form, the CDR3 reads TGTGCCAGCAGTGAAAGGGGACAGCTGACTAATGAAAAACTGTTTTTT. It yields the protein CASSERGQLTNEKLFF.

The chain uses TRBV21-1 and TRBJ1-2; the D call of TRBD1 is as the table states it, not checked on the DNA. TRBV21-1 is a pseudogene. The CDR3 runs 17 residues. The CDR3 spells CASSPPDTAHPCYGYTF. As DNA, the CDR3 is TGTGCCAGCAGCCCCCCCGACACAGCTCACCCTTGCTACGGCTACACCTTC.

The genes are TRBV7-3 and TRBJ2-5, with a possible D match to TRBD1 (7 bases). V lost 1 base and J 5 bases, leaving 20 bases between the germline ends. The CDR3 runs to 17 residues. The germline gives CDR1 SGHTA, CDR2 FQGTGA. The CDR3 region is CASSLMGHGGGRETQYF. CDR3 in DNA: TGTGCCAGCAGCTTAATGGGCCACGGAGGGGGCCGGGAGACCCAGTACTTC.

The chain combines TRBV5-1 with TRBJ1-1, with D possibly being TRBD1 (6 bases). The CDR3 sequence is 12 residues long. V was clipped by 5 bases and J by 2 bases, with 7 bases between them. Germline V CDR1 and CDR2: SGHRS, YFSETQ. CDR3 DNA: TGCGCCAGCAGGGGGGCCAACACTGAAGCTTTCTTT. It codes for CASRGANTEAFF.

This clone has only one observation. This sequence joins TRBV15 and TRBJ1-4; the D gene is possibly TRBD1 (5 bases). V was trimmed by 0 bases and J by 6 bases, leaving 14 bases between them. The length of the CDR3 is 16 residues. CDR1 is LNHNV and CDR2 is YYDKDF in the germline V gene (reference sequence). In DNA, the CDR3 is TGTGCCACCAGCAGAGATTCCGCAGGGCAGGATGAAAAACTGTTTTTT. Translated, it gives CATSRDSAGQDEKLFF.

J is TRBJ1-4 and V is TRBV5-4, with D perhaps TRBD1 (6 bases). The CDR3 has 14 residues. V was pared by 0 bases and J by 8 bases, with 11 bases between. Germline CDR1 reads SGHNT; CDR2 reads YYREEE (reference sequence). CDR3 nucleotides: TGTGCCAGCAGCTTGGGGGGGCTGGAGGAAAAACTGTTTTTT. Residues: CASSLGGLEEKLFF.

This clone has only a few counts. CDR3 sequence (DNA): TGTGCCAGCAGCTCGGGACTAGTAAGTGGGGGGCAGTACTTC. This sequence encodes CASSSGLVSGGQYF. V usage is TRBV9 and J usage is TRBJ2-7; the match to TRBD2 covers 8 bases. The CDR3 loop spans 14 amino acids. The germline CDR1 and CDR2 sequences are SGDLS and YYNGEE. The V segment lost 4 bases and the J segment 9 bases; nucleotides outside the gene matches: 12.

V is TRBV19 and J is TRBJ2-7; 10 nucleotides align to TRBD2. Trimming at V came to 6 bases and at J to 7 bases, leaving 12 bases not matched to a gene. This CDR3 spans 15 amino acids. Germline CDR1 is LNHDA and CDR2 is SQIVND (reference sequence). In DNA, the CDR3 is TGTGCCAGTAGGAAGAAAGCGGGAGGGTGGTTAGAGCAGTACTTC. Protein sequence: CASRKKAGGWLEQYF.

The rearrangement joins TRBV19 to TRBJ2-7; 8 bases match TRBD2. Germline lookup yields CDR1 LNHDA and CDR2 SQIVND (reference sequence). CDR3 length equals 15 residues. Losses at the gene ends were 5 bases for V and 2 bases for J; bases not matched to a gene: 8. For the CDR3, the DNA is TGTGCCAGTAGTCCCAGCCTAGCGGGTACCTACGAGCAGTACTTC. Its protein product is CASSPSLAGTYEQYF.

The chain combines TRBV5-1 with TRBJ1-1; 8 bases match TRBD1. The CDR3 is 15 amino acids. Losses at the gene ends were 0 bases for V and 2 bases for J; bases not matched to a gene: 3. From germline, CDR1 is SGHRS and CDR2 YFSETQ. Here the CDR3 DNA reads TGCGCCAGCAGCTTGGATGGACAGGGCAACACTGAAGCTTTCTTT. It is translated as CASSLDGQGNTEAFF.